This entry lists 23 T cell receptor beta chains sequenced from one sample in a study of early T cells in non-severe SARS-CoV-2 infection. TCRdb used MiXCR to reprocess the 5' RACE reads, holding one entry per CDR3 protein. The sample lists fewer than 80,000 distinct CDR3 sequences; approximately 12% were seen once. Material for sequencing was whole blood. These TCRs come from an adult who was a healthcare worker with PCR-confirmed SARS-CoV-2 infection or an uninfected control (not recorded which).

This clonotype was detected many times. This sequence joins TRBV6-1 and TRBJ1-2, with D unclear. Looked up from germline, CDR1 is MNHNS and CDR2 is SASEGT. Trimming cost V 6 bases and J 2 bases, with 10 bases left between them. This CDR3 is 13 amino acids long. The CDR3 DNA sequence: TGTGCCAGCAGCCAAGGTTGGAACTATGGCTACACCTTC. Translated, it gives CASSQGWNYGYTF.

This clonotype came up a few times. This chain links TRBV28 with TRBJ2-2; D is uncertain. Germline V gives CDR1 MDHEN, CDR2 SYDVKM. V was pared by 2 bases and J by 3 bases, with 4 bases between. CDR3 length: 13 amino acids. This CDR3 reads CASSLLDTGELFF. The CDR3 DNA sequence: TGTGCCAGCAGTTTACTCGACACCGGGGAGCTGTTTTTT.

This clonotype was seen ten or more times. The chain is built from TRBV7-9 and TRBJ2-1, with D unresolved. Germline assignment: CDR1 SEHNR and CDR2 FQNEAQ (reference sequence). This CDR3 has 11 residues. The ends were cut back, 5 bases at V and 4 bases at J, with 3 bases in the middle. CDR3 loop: CASSPYNEQFF. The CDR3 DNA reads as TGTGCCAGCAGCCCTTACAATGAGCAGTTCTTC. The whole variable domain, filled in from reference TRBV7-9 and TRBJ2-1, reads DTGVSQNPRHKITKRGQNVTFRCDPISEHNRLYWYRQTLGQGPEFLTYFQNEAQLEKSRLLSDRFSAERPKGSFSTLEIQRTEQGDSAMYLCASSPYNEQFFGPGTRLTVL.

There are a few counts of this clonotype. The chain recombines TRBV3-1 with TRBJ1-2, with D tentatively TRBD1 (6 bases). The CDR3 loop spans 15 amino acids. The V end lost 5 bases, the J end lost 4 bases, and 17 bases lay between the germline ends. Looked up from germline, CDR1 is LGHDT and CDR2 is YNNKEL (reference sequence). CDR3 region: CASSWNRAGGYGYTF. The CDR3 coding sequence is TGTGCCAGCAGCTGGAACAGGGCCGGGGGCTATGGCTACACCTTC.

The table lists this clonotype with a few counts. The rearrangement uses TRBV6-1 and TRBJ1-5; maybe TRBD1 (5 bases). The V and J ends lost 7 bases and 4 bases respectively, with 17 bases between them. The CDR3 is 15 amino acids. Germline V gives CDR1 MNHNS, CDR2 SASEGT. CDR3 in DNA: TGTGCCAGCACCGACCCCGGGACGGCTAATCAGCCCCAGCATTTT. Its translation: CASTDPGTANQPQHF.

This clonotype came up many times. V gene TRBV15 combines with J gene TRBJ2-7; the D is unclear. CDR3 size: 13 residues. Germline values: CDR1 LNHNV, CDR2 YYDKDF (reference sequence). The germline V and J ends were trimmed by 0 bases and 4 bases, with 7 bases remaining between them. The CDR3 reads CATSRDGNYEQYF. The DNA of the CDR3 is TGTGCCACCAGCAGAGATGGGAATTACGAGCAGTACTTC.

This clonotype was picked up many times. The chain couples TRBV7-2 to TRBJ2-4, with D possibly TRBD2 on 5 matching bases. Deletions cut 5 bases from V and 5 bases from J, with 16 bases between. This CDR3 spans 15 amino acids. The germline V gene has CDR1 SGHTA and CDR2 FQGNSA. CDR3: CASSKRLGAENIQYF. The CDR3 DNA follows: TGTGCCAGCAGCAAACGCCTCGGAGCGGAAAACATTCAGTACTTC.

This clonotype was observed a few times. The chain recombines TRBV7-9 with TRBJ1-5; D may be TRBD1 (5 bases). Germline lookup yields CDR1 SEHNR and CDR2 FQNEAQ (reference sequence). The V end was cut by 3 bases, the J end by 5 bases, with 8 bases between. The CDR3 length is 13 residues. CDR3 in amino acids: CASSFEGYQPQHF. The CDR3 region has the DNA TGTGCCAGCAGCTTCGAGGGGTATCAGCCCCAGCATTTT.

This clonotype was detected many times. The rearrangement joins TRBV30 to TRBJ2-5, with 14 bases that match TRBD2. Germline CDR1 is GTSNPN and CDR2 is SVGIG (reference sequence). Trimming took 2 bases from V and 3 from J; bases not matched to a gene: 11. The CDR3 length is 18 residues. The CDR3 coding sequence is TGTGCCTGGAGTCGCCCCCTGACTAGCGGGAGGGAAGAAGAGACCCAGTACTTC. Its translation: CAWSRPLTSGREEETQYF.

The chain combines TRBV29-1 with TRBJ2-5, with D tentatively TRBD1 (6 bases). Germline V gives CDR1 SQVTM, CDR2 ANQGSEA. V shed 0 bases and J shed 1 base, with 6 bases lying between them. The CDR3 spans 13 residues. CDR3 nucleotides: TGCAGCGTTGAAGACAGGGGCCAAGAGACCCAGTACTTC. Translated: CSVEDRGQETQYF.

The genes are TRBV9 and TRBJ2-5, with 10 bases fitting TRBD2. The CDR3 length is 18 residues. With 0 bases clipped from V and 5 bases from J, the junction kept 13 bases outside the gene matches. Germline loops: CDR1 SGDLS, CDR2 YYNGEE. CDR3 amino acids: CASSVGEVAGGPRETQYF. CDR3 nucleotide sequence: TGTGCCAGCAGCGTAGGTGAAGTAGCGGGAGGTCCGCGGGAGACCCAGTACTTC.

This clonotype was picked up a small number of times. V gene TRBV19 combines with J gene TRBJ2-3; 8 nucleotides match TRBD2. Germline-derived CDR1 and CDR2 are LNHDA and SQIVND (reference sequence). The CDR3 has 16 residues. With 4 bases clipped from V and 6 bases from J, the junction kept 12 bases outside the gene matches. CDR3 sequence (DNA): TGTGCCAGTAGTACCCAAGCGGGAGTGGTCGGTGATACGCAGTATTTT. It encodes CASSTQAGVVGDTQYF.

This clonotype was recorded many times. In DNA form, the CDR3 reads TGTGCCAGCTCCCAAACGGACGGTAAAGAGACCCAGTACTTC. This codes for CASSQTDGKETQYF. The chain joins TRBV18 to TRBJ2-5; no firm D call. V gave up 6 bases and J gave up 3 bases, with 14 bases separating them. The CDR3 has 14 residues. Germline lookup yields CDR1 KGHSH and CDR2 LQKENI.

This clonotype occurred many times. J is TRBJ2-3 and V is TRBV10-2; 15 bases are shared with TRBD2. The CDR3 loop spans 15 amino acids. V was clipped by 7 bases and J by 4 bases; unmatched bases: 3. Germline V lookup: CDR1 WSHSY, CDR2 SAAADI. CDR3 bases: TGCGCCAGCAATGGACTAGCGGGAGGGGCAGATACGCAGTATTTT. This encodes CASNGLAGGADTQYF.

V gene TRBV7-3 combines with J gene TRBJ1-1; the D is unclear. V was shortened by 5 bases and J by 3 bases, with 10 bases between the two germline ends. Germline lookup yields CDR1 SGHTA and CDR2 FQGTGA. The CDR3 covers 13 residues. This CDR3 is CASSQGSDTEAFF. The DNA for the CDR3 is TGTGCCAGCAGCCAAGGGTCGGACACTGAAGCTTTCTTT.

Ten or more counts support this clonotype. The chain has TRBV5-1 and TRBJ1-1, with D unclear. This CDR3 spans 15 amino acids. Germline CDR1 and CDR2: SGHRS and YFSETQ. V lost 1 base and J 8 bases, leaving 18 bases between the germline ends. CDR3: CASSLTGQLRLEAFF. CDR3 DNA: TGCGCCAGCAGCTTGACGGGCCAACTCCGGTTAGAAGCTTTCTTT.

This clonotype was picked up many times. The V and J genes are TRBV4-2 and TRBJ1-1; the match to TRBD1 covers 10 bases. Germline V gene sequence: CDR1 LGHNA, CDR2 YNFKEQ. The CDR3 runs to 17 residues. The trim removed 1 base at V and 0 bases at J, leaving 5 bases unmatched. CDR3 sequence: CASSQVRTGGLNTEAFF. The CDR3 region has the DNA TGTGCCAGCAGCCAAGTTCGGACAGGGGGATTGAACACTGAAGCTTTCTTT.

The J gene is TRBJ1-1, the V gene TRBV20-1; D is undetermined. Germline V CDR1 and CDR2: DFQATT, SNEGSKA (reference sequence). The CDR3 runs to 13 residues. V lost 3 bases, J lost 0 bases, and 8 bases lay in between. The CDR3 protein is CSASPTVNTEAFF. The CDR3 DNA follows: TGCAGTGCTAGCCCAACGGTGAACACTGAAGCTTTCTTT.

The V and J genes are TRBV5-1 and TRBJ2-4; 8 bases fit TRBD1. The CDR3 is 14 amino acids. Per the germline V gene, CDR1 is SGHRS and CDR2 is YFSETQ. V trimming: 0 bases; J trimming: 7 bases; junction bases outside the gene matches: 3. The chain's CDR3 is CASSLEQGANIQYF. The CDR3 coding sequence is TGCGCCAGCAGCTTGGAGCAGGGGGCGAACATTCAGTACTTC.

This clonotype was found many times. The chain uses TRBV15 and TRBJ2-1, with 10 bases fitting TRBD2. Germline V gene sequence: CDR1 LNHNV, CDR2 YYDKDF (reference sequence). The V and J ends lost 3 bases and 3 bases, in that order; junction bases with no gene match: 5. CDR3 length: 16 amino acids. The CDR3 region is CATSSTAGGIYNEQFF. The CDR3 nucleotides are TGTGCCACCAGCAGTACAGCGGGAGGGATCTACAATGAGCAGTTCTTC.

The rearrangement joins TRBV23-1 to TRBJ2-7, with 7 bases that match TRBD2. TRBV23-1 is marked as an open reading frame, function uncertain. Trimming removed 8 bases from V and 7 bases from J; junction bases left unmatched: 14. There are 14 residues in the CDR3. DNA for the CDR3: TGCGCCAGCGGCCGCTTGGCGGGAGCGGGTGAGCAGTACTTC. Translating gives CASGRLAGAGEQYF.

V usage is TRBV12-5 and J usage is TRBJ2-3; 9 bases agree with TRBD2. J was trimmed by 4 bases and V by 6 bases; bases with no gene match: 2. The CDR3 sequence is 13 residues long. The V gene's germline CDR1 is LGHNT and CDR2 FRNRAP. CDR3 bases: TGTGCTAGTGGATCTAGCGGGGCAGATACGCAGTATTTT. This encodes CASGSSGADTQYF.

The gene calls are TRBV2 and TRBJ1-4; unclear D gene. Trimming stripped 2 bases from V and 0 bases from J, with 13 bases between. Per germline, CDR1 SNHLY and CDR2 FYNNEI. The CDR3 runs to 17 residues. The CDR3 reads CASSEIVRVSTNEKLFF. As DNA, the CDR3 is TGTGCCAGCAGTGAAATAGTTAGGGTCTCAACTAATGAAAAACTGTTTTTT.